This T cell receptor beta chain was captured by sequencing in a study of T cells after posttransplantation cyclophosphamide. General study points: Donor-recipient repertoire similarity was low at 1-2 months, rising over year one. TRB overlap between skin or GI tissue T cells and blood was limited. TRB clonality was highly associated with recipient CMV seropositivity and reactivation.

Generated by immunoSEQ multiplex PCR, the TCRdb table keeps only in-frame clones and is missing some. The profile covers around 31,000 clones, with 91% appearing a single time and 0.1% taken by the ten largest. The naive gate required viable CD3+CD4+ or CD3+CD8+ cells with CCR7+CD45RA+CD45RO-CD95-CD27+CD28+ phenotype. This CDR3 has 16 amino acids. Germline V lookup: CDR1 ENHRY, CDR2 SYGVKD. With V trimmed by 5 bases and J by 9 bases, 13 bases remained unmatched. Concerning this clone itself: Its antigen remains unidentified.

This chain joins TRBV10-3 and TRBJ2-1; TRBD2 matches at 10 bases. This receptor was obtained from a man aged 25 to 45 in good health and a related stem cell transplant donor. Sequences were obtained from naive CD4+ T cells sorted from blood. CDR3 DNA sequence: TGTGCCATCAGTATCGGAGGAGCGGGGGGGCAGAGTGAGCAGTTCTTC. Its translation: CAISIGGAGGQSEQFF.